This entry is about one T cell receptor (beta chain). Antigen unknown. The entry originates in a study of T cell responses to AZD1222 COVID-19 vaccine. Study-wide results and limits: Only after the peak T cell response were repertoires sampled. Dominant at 160-218 and 743-854, vaccine-associated CD4 TCRs also spanned spike. Clonal diversity was possibly underestimated; the donors were predominantly white British and more often female.

Libraries were prepared by immunoSEQ multiplex PCR; TCRdb keeps only in-frame clonotypes and omits some of them. The sample consists of 150,000 to 200,000 clones, 87% of them appearing once. This receptor was identified in an adult in good health. Material: peripheral blood, obtained on day 0 of AZD1222 vaccination.

CDR3 residues: CASSHAGPSYEQYF. The DNA of the CDR3 is TGTGCCAGCAGTCACGCGGGACCTTCCTACGAGCAGTACTTC. The rearrangement uses TRBV13 and TRBJ2-7; tentative D call: TRBD2 (6 bases). CDR1 and CDR2 from the germline V gene are PRHDT and FYEKMQ (reference sequence). The CDR3 spans 14 residues. The ends were cut back, 6 bases at V and 1 base at J, with 13 bases in the middle.